The 8 T cell receptor beta chains reported below all come from one sample, sequenced in a study of regulatory T cells in long-lasting Graves disease. Time point indicated: newly diagnosed GD, antithyroid drugs for less than 3 months. PBMCs were the source of the RNA used for TCR sequencing. Construction of TCR beta libraries relied on iRepertoire HTBI primers and on Arm-PCR targeting CDR3 regions. Each CDR3 protein gets one entry after TCRdb re-called the multiplex PCR reads with MiXCR. Of roughly 250,000 distinct CDR3 sequences listed, 15% to 20% were seen once; the top ten hold roughly 15%. Separately, the same data were catalogued under a study of T cells in Graves' hyperthyroidism and ophthalmopathy.

Sequences were derived from peripheral blood mononuclear cells (PBMCs), sampled at new diagnosis, from a patient treated with antithyroid drugs. These receptors were taken from a woman in her 30s with Graves disease.

There are many counts of this clonotype. This chain connects TRBV20-1 to TRBJ1-5; D is unresolved. CDR1 is DFQATT, CDR2 SNEGSKA, per germline (reference sequence). The CDR3 runs to 13 residues. Trimming removed 3 bases from V and 0 bases from J, with 6 bases in between. The CDR3 sequence: CSARGSSNQPQHF. Written as DNA, the CDR3 is TGCAGTGCTAGGGGCAGTAGCAATCAGCCCCAGCATTTT.

In this sample, this clonotype turned up many times. A much larger clone lies a single base off, so this may be a read error. The chain combines TRBV11-3 with TRBJ2-1; D is unresolved. Germline loops: CDR1 SGHNT, CDR2 YENEEA. The CDR3 has 14 amino acids. This CDR3 reads CASSPANSYNEQSF. CDR3 in DNA: TGTGCCAGCAGCCCCGCGAACTCCTACAATGAGCAGTCCTTC.

This clonotype was seen ten or more times. V gene TRBV13 combines with J gene TRBJ2-1; TRBD2 might be the D (6 bases). Trimming left V 4 bases short and J 0 bases short, with 16 bases between. CDR1 is PRHDT and CDR2 is FYEKMQ in the germline V gene (reference sequence). This CDR3 comprises 17 residues. CDR3 sequence reads: CASSSHPLASSYNEQFF. In DNA, the CDR3 is TGTGCCAGCAGCTCCCATCCGCTAGCGTCCTCCTACAATGAGCAGTTCTTC.

This clonotype has a count of ten or more. The rearrangement uses TRBV7-6 and TRBJ2-3, with D maybe TRBD2 (5 bases). The V end lost 5 bases, the J end lost 2 bases, and 17 bases lay between the germline ends. From germline, CDR1 is SGHVS and CDR2 FNYEAQ. CDR3 length: 16 amino acids. CDR3 protein: CASSATFERYTDTQYF. DNA for the CDR3: TGTGCCAGCAGCGCAACGTTTGAGCGGTACACAGATACGCAGTATTTT.

This clonotype was recorded at least ten times. The chain has TRBV16 and TRBJ2-1, with a tentative D call TRBD2 (7 bases). V lost 0 bases to trimming and J lost 9 bases, with 15 bases between them. The CDR3 covers 15 residues. Looked up from germline, CDR1 is KGHSY and CDR2 is FQNENV. CDR3 sequence: CASSQSDGGASEQFF. In nucleotides, the CDR3 is TGTGCCAGCAGCCAATCGGATGGGGGGGCGAGTGAGCAGTTCTTC.

As concerns this clonotype: Since a far larger clone is one base different, this is likely a read error. This is likely a read error, given that the CDR3 carries no conserved phenylalanine or tryptophan at its end. V usage is TRBV7-6 and J usage is TRBJ2-1; a weak D match, TRBD2 (5 bases). The tail of the sequence fits TRBJ2-5 better, so the J call may be wrong. The length of the CDR3 is 14 residues. Germline values: CDR1 SGHVS, CDR2 FNYEAQ. CDR3 in amino acids: CASSPTGVGETQYS. DNA of the CDR3: TGTGCCAGCAGCCCCACCGGGGTAGGGGAGACCCAGTACTCC.

The V gene is TRBV20-1, the J gene TRBJ1-1; D is unresolved. Germline CDR1 is DFQATT and CDR2 is SNEGSKA (reference sequence). V lost 3 bases and J 1 base, leaving 30 bases between the germline ends. The CDR3 is 20 residues long. The CDR3 DNA follows: TGCAGTGCTAGCCCCTTATATAATTCTTTGTTTGGGTCTGGGAACACTGAAGCTTTCTTT. The encoded protein is CSASPLYNSLFGSGNTEAFF.

This clonotype was seen many times. The genes are TRBV27 and TRBJ2-1; the match to TRBD1 covers 7 bases. The CDR3 has 15 residues. Losses at the gene ends were 4 bases for V and 4 bases for J; bases not matched to a gene: 7. From germline, CDR1 is MNHEY and CDR2 SMNVEV (reference sequence). The CDR3: CASSSSRDSYNEQFF. The CDR3 nucleotides read TGTGCCAGCAGTTCGTCCCGGGACAGTTACAATGAGCAGTTCTTC.